Sequencing of this T cell receptor (beta chain) was carried out in a study of T cells in localized non-small cell lung cancer. Trimming took off 6 bases at V and 2 bases at J, with 7 bases between the two ends. Germline V gene lookup returns CDR1 SGHAT and CDR2 FQNNGV. This CDR3 is 12 amino acids long. Study-level points and caveats: Because sequencing included only one region (of the tumor), heterogeneity remains possible. Increased T cell density in blood showed an association with longer overall survival.

Comments on this clone: Its target is unknown.

Sequencing was performed with immunoSEQ multiplex PCR; in TCRdb, only in-frame clones are kept and a portion is missing. Of 25,000 or so clones listed, approximately 90% were seen once; the top ten hold nearly 7%. This sample comprised peripheral blood, obtained before any cancer treatment. The receptor comes from a male donor at least 60 years old with stage I lung adenocarcinoma. The gene calls are TRBV11-2 and TRBJ2-5, with a possible D match to TRBD2 (6 bases). CDR3 loop: CASRREQETQYF. Here the CDR3 DNA reads TGTGCCAGCAGACGGGAGCAAGAGACCCAGTACTTC.